The clone carrying this T cell receptor (beta chain) appeared a single time. Trimming shortened V by 1 base and J by 0 bases, and 10 bases separated the two germline ends. The CDR3 contains 15 residues. Germline V gives CDR1 LGHNA, CDR2 YSLEER. These data are taken from a study of blood T cell repertoires in COVID-19. Whole-study context: Specimens from acute and convalescent COVID-19 originated in the United States, Italy and Spain. PBMCs, B-cell-depleted T cells, or T cells provided the cDNA or gDNA that made up the material.

Clones were read by immunoSEQ multiplex PCR, and TCRdb kept only the in-frame ones, dropping some. Here the sample spans roughly 99,000 clones, roughly nine tenths being singletons. The sequenced material came from peripheral blood. The receptor's source is a man aged 35 to 55 with active or convalescent COVID-19. J is TRBJ2-7 and V is TRBV4-3; tentative D call: TRBD1 (6 bases). The CDR3, as DNA: TGCGCCAGCAGCCAAGGACAGGTCAGCTCCTACGAGCAGTACTTC. Translating it yields CASSQGQVSSYEQYF.